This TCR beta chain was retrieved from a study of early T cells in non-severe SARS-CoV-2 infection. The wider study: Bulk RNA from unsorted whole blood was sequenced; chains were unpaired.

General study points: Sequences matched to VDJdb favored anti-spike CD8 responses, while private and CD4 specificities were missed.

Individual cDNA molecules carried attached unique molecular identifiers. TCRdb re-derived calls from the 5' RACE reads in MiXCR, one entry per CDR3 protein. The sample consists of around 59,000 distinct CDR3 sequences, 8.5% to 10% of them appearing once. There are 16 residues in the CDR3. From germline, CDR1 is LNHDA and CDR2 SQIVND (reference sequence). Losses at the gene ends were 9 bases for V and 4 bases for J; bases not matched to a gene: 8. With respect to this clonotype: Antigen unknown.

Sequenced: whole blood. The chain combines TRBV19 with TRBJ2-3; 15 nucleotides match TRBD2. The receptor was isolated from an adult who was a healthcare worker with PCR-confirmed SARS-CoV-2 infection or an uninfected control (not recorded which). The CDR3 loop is CASGLAGGTLADTQYF. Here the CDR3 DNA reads TGTGCCAGCGGACTAGCGGGAGGGACGTTGGCAGATACGCAGTATTTT.